This TCR beta chain was retrieved from a study of CD8+ T cells in alopecia areata. This CDR3 spans 12 amino acids. Per the germline V gene, CDR1 is GTSNPN and CDR2 is SVGIG (reference sequence). The V end lost 2 bases, the J end lost 9 bases, and 11 bases lay between the germline ends. Treatment here: oral pan-JAK inhibitor, 5-10 mg twice daily. Following RNA extraction, reverse transcription yielded cDNA that acted as the sequencing template. Using immunoSEQ multiplex PCR, the repertoire was profiled, and TCRdb retains in-frame clones only, with some absent. The sample holds about 270,000 clones, roughly 63% seen once.

The receptor was isolated from a human donor with alopecia areata. This material consisted of CD4+ T cells sorted from blood, taken at approximately week 52, from a patient treated with tofacitinib. V gene TRBV30 combines with J gene TRBJ2-1, with a weak D call TRBD2 (5 bases). CDR3 DNA: TGTGCCTGGAGTAACCCTAGCACTGAGCAGTTCTTC. This codes for CAWSNPSTEQFF.